Following are 9 T cell receptor beta chains from one sample sequenced in a study of blood T cell repertoires in COVID-19. Only in-frame clones appear in the TCRdb table, and some are missing; sequencing was by immunoSEQ multiplex PCR. This table holds about 330,000 clones, 80% to 90% found once. The sequencing sample was made of PBMCs or T cells enriched from blood (not recorded which). Receptor source: a man under 40 who had recovered from COVID-19.

This clone is a singleton in its sample. The genes are TRBV6-5 and TRBJ2-3; TRBD1 aligns across 8 bases. The V gene's germline CDR1 is MNHEY and CDR2 SVGAGI. The V gene end was trimmed by 6 bases and the J gene end by 4 bases; junction bases not matched to a gene: 9. The CDR3 contains 15 residues. The CDR3 sequence is CASRLKDRAPDTQYF. CDR3 coding DNA: TGTGCCAGCAGGCTAAAGGACAGGGCCCCAGATACGCAGTATTTT.

The genes are TRBV28 and TRBJ1-6, with 7 bases matching TRBD1. The germline V gene has CDR1 MDHEN and CDR2 SYDVKM. The CDR3 spans 14 residues. V lost 6 bases, J lost 7 bases, and 6 bases stayed unmatched. The CDR3 here is CASRLGQLNSPLHF. The CDR3 DNA sequence: TGTGCCAGCAGATTGGGACAGTTGAATTCACCCCTCCACTTT.

As DNA, the CDR3 is TGTGCCAGCAGCTTGGGGACAGCAGCCTACGAGCAGTACTTC. As protein: CASSLGTAAYEQYF. The rearrangement links TRBV5-6 to TRBJ2-7; D is possibly TRBD1 (6 bases). Deletions cut 0 bases from V and 2 bases from J, with 9 bases between. Germline V gene lookup returns CDR1 SGHDT and CDR2 YYEEEE. The CDR3 is 14 residues long.

The chain joins TRBV10-3 to TRBJ2-7; 7 bases are shared with TRBD1. The CDR3 is 13 residues long. Per germline, CDR1 ENHRY and CDR2 SYGVKD. Trimming cost V 4 bases and J 5 bases; bases outside gene matches: 5. The CDR3 reads CAISVVTGDEQYF. The CDR3 DNA reads TGTGCCATCAGTGTAGTAACAGGGGACGAGCAGTACTTC.

This rearrangement joins TRBV28 to TRBJ2-7; 9 nucleotides agree with TRBD1. The CDR3 sequence is 12 residues long. The ends lost 7 bases at V and 7 bases at J; junction bases unmatched: 5. Germline V gene lookup returns CDR1 MDHEN and CDR2 SYDVKM. In DNA, the CDR3 is TGTGCCAGCAAGGGACAGGGACGGGAGCAGTACTTC. Its translation: CASKGQGREQYF.

The V call is TRBV19, the J call TRBJ2-5, with a weak D call TRBD1 (6 bases). V was clipped by 6 bases and J by 2 bases, with 10 bases between them. Germline loops: CDR1 LNHDA, CDR2 SQIVND (reference sequence). This CDR3 has 13 amino acids. The CDR3 reads CASSLGQQETQYF. CDR3 nucleotide sequence: TGTGCCAGTAGCCTTGGACAGCAAGAGACCCAGTACTTC.

The chain uses TRBV27 and TRBJ2-1, with 9 bases matching TRBD2. The J segment lost 6 bases and the V segment lost 7 bases, leaving 10 bases of the junction unmatched. Germline values: CDR1 MNHEY, CDR2 SMNVEV (reference sequence). The CDR3 is 15 residues long. The CDR3, as DNA: TGTGCCAGCACCCCCACTAGCGGGTTCCTCAATGAGCAGTTCTTC. This translates into CASTPTSGFLNEQFF.

This chain joins TRBV10-2 and TRBJ2-7; TRBD2 matches 11 bases. Trimming removed 0 bases from V and 0 bases from J; junction bases left unmatched: 10. The CDR3 is made up of 19 amino acids. Germline CDR1 reads WSHSY; CDR2 reads SAAADI. CDR3 nucleotide sequence: TGCGCCAGCAGTGAGTCTTGGCTAGCGGGGGGCATCAGCTCCTACGAGCAGTACTTC. Protein product: CASSESWLAGGISSYEQYF.

V and J are TRBV3-1 (or the pseudogene TRBV3-2) and TRBJ2-3, with TRBD2 matching over 7 bases. The V and J ends lost 0 bases and 1 base, in that order; junction bases with no gene match: 13. The germline CDR1 and CDR2 sequences are LGHDT and YNNKEL (reference sequence). This CDR3 is built from 19 residues. CDR3: CASSQDRWDRGDRTDTQYF. DNA of the CDR3: TGTGCCAGCAGCCAAGATAGGTGGGACCGGGGGGACCGCACAGATACGCAGTATTTT.